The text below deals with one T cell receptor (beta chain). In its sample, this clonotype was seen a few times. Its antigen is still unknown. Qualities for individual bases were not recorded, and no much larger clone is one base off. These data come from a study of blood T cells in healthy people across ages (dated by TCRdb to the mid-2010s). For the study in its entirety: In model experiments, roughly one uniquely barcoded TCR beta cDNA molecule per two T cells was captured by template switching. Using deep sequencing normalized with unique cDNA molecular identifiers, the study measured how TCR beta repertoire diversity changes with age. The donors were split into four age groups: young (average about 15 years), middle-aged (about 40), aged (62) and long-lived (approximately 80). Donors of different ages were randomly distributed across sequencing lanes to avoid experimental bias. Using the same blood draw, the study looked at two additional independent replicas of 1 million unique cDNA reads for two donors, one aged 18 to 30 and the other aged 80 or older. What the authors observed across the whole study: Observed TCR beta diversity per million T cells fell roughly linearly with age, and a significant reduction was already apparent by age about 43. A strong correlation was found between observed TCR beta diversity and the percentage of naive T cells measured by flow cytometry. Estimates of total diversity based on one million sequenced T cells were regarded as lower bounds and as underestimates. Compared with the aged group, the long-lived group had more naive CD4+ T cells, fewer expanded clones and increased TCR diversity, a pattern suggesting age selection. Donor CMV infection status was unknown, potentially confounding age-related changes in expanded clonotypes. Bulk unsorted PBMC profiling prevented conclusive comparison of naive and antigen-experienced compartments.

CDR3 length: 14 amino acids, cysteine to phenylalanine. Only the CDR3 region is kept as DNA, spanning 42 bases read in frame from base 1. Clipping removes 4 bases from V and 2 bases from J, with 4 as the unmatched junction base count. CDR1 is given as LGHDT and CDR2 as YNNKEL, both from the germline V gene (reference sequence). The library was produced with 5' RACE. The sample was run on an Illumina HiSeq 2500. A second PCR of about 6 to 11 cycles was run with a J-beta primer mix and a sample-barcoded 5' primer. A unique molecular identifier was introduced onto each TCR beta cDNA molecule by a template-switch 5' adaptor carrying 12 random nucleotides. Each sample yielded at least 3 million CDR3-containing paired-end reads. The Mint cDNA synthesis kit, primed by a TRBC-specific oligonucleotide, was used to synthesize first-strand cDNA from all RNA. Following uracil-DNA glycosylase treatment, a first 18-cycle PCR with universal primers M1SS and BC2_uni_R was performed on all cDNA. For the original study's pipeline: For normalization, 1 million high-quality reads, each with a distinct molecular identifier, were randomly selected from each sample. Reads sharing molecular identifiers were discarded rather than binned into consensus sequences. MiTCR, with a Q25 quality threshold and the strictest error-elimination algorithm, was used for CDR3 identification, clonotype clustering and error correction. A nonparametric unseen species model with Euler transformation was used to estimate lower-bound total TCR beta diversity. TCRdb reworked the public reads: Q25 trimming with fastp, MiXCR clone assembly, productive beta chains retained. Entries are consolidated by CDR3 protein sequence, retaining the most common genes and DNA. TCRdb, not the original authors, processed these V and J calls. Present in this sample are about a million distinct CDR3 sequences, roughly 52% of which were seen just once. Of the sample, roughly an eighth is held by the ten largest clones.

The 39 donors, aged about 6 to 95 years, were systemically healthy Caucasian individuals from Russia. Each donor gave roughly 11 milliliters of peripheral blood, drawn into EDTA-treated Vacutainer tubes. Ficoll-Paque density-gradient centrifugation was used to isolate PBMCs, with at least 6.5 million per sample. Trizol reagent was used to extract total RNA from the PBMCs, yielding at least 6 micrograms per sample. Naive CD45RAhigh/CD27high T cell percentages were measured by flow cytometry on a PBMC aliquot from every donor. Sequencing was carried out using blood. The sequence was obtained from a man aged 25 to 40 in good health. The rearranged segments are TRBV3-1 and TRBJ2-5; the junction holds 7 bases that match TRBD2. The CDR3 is CASSLLAVQETQYF. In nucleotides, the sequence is TGTGCCAGCAGCCTTCTAGCGGTTCAAGAGACCCAGTACTTC.